What follows are 7 T cell receptor beta chains derived from one specimen sequenced in a study of PD-L1 blockade in urothelial cancer. Clones were sequenced by immunoSEQ multiplex PCR, and TCRdb holds only the in-frame ones, with some missing. The sample carries about 87,000 clones, about four fifths recorded once. The sample's time point: pretreatment peripheral blood. The sample here was PBMCs, taken around atezolizumab (anti-PD-L1) treatment. Source of these receptors: a man aged 55-75 years with urothelial cancer.

The chain uses TRBV4-1 and TRBJ1-2; 11 bases are shared with TRBD1. Germline V gene sequence: CDR1 MGHRA, CDR2 YSYEKL. V was pared by 2 bases and J by 0 bases, with 5 bases of the junction left unmatched. The CDR3 length is 17 residues. The CDR3 sequence is CASSQTGTGGTNYGYTF. The CDR3 coding sequence is TGCGCCAGCAGCCAAACCGGGACAGGGGGGACTAACTATGGCTACACCTTC.

The chain links TRBV7-9 to TRBJ2-7; 7 bases are a match to TRBD2. The V segment lost 5 bases and the J segment 3 bases; nucleotides outside the gene matches: 16. This CDR3 region has 17 residues. The V gene's germline CDR1 is SEHNR and CDR2 FQNEAQ (reference sequence). The CDR3 sequence: CASSPLVGAGPYYEQYF. CDR3 nucleotides: TGTGCCAGCAGCCCCTTGGTAGGAGCGGGGCCATACTACGAGCAGTACTTC.

This clone was detected once. The chain recombines TRBV7-6 with TRBJ2-1, with 9 bases aligning to TRBD2. There are 16 residues in the CDR3. The V gene end was trimmed by 1 base and the J gene end by 9 bases; junction bases not matched to a gene: 10. Germline V gene data show CDR1 as SGHVS and CDR2 as FNYEAQ. This chain's CDR3 is CASSLVGAGGLGEQFF. CDR3 sequence (DNA): TGTGCCAGCAGCTTAGTAGGGGCGGGGGGGCTTGGTGAGCAGTTCTTC.

This sequence joins TRBV6-5 and TRBJ1-5, with TRBD1 matching over 7 bases. Germline CDR1 reads MNHEY; CDR2 reads SVGAGI. CDR3 length equals 14 residues. V shed 6 bases and J 5 bases; nucleotides not matched to a gene: 7. In DNA form, the CDR3 reads TGTGCCAGCAGCCCTAGACAGGGACATCAGCCCCAGCATTTT. Amino acid sequence: CASSPRQGHQPQHF.

V and J are TRBV6-5 and TRBJ1-5; 12 nucleotides match TRBD1. CDR3 length: 15 amino acids. V trimming: 6 bases; J trimming: 5 bases; junction bases outside the gene matches: 5. CDR1 is MNHEY and CDR2 is SVGAGI in the germline V gene. In DNA form, the CDR3 reads TGTGCCAGCAGAACCGGGACAGGGGGCGATCAGCCCCAGCATTTT. Amino acid sequence: CASRTGTGGDQPQHF.

This clone turned up a few times. The chain is built from TRBV11-1 and TRBJ2-2; the match to TRBD2 covers 11 bases. The CDR3 is made up of 16 amino acids. Germline V lookup: CDR1 SGHAT, CDR2 FQDESV (reference sequence). V shed 5 bases and J 5 bases; nucleotides not matched to a gene: 7. CDR3 sequence reads: CASSRRLAGRTGELFF. For the CDR3, the DNA is TGTGCCAGCAGCAGGAGACTAGCGGGGAGGACCGGGGAGCTGTTTTTT.

The genes are TRBV21-1 and TRBJ1-1. TRBV21-1 is a pseudogene. This CDR3 spans 16 amino acids. The CDR3 loop is CASSEIRDSQVPEAFF. Here the CDR3 DNA reads TGTGCCAGCAGCGAAATCCGGGACTCTCAGGTCCCTGAAGCTTTCTTT.